The clone carrying this TCR beta chain was recorded many times. Using around 10 ml of fresh peripheral blood, PBMCs were prepared. These data belong to a study of T cells in Graves' hyperthyroidism and ophthalmopathy. RNA transcripts were the template for amplifying TCR beta CDR3 regions. Using the HTBI primer set, a first-round RT-PCR was run on the TCR CDR3. TCRdb analysed the multiplex PCR reads with MiXCR anew, one entry per CDR3 protein. In the table there are over 250,000 distinct CDR3 sequences, about 13% of which are singletons. V was trimmed by 0 bases and J by 5 bases, leaving 7 bases between them. CDR1 and CDR2 from the germline V gene are SNHLY and FYNNEI. The length of the CDR3 is 14 residues.

The chain recombines TRBV2 with TRBJ2-2; unclear D gene. The TCR comes from a woman aged 35 to 49 with Graves' ophthalmopathy. The sequencing input was blood. The CDR3: CASSEARTTGELFF. The CDR3 nucleotides read TGTGCCAGCAGTGAAGCGAGAACGACCGGGGAGCTGTTTTTT.